This T cell receptor beta chain was sequenced for a study of blood T cell repertoires in COVID-19. Whole-study context: Some COVID-19 samples were acute and others convalescent; all came from the United States, Italy and Spain. PBMCs, B-cell-depleted T cells, or T cells provided the cDNA or gDNA that made up the material.

The junction had 7 bases not matched to a gene; V was cut back by 5 bases and J by 3 bases. The V gene's germline CDR1 is MNHEY and CDR2 SMNVEV (reference sequence). There are 16 residues in the CDR3. Participant reports of clinical history set cohort assignment. Methods used by the authors: By means of reference gene primer amplification, nucleated cell counts were estimated. Data came from immunoSEQ multiplex PCR; TCRdb stores just in-frame clones and leaves some out. The D gene and trimming were derived from the DNA, and the V and J assignments and clone size from that table. The table has some 200,000 clones, 75% to 90% seen once.

This chain joins TRBV27 and TRBJ2-5, with 12 bases fitting TRBD2. This clonotype was sampled from a woman between 18 and 29 years old in a cohort exposed to, infected with or recovered from COVID-19 (not recorded which). The sequenced sample was PBMCs or T cells enriched from blood (not recorded which). The chain's CDR3 is CASSAGLAGGKETQYF. CDR3 coding DNA: TGTGCCAGCAGTGCAGGGCTAGCGGGGGGGAAAGAGACCCAGTACTTC.